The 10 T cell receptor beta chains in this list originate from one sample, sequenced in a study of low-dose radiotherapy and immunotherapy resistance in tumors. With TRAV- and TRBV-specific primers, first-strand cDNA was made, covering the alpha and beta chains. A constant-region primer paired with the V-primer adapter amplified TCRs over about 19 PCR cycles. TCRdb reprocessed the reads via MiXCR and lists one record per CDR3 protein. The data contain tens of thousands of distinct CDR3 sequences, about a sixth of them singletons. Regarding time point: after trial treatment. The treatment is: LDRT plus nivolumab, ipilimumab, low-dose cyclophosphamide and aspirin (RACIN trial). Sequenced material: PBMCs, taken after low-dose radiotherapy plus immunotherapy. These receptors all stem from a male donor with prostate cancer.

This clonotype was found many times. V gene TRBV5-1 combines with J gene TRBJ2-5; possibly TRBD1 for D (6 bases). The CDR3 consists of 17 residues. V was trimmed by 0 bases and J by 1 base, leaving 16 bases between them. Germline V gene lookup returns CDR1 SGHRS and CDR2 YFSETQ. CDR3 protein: CASSLERGRGGQETQYF. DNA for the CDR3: TGCGCCAGCAGCTTGGAACGGGGCAGGGGTGGCCAAGAGACCCAGTACTTC.

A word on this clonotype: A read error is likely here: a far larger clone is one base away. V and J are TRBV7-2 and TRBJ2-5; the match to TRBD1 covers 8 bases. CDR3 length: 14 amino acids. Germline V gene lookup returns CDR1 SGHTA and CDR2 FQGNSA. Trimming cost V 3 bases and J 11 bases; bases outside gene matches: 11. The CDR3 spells CASSLRDRNNEQYF. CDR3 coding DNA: TGTGCCAGCAGCTTGCGGGACAGGAACAATGAGCAGTACTTC. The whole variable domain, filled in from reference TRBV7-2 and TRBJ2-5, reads GAGVSQSPSNKVTEKGKDVELRCDPISGHTALYWYRQSLGQGLEFLIYFQGNSAPDKSGLPSDRFSAERTGGSVSTLTIQRTQQEDSAVYLCASSLRDRNNEQYFGPGTRLLVL.

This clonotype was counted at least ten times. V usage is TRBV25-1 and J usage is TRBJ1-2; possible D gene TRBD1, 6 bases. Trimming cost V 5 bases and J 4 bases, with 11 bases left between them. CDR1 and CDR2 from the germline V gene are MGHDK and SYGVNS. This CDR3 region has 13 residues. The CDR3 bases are TGTGCCAGCAGTTGGGGGCTTGGCTATGGCTACACCTTC. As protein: CASSWGLGYGYTF.

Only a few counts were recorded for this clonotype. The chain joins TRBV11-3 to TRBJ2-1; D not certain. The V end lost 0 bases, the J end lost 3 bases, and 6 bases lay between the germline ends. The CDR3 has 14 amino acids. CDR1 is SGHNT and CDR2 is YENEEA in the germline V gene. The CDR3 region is CASSLDPSYNEQFF. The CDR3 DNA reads TGTGCCAGCAGCTTAGATCCTAGCTACAATGAGCAGTTCTTC.

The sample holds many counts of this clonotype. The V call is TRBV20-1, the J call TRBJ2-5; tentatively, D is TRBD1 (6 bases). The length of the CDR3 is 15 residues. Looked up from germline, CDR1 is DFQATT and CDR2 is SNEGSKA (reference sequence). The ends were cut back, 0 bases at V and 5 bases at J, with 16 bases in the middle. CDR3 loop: CSARDGVGASETQYF. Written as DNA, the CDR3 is TGCAGTGCTAGAGATGGGGTGGGGGCTTCCGAGACCCAGTACTTC.

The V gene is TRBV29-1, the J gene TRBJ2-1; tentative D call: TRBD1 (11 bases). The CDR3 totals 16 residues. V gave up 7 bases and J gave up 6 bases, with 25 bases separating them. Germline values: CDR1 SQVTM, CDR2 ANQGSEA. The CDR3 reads CSGTGGGLAGVNEQFF. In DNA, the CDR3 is TGCAGCGGGACAGGGGGCGGCCTAGCGGGAGTCAATGAGCAGTTCTTC.

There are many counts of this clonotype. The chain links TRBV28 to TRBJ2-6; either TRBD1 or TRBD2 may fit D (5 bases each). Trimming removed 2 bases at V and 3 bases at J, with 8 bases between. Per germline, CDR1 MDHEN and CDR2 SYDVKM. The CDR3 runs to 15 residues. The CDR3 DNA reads TGTGCCAGCAGTTTAGGGGGTGGTGGGGCCAACGTCCTGACTTTC. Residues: CASSLGGGGANVLTF. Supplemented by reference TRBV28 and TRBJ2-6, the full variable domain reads DVKVTQSSRYLVKRTGEKVFLECVQDMDHENMFWYRQDPGLGLRLIYFSYDVKMKEKGDIPEGYSVSREKKERFSLILESASTNQTSMYLCASSLGGGGANVLTFGAGSRLTVL.

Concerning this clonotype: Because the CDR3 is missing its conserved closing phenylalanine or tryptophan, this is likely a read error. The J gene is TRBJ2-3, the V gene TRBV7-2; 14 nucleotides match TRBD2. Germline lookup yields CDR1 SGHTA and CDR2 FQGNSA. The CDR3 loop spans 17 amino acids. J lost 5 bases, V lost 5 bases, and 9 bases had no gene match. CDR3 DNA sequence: TGTGCCAGCAGCCGAGAGGGACTAGCGGGAGTGATAGATACGCAGTATTTG. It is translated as CASSREGLAGVIDTQYL.

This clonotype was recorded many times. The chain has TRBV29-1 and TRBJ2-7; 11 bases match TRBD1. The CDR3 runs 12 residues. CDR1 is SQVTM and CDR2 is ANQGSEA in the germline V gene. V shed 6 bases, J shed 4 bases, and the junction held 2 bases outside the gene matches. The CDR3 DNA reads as TGCAGCGTCGGACAGGGGGCATACGAGCAGTACTTC. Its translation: CSVGQGAYEQYF.

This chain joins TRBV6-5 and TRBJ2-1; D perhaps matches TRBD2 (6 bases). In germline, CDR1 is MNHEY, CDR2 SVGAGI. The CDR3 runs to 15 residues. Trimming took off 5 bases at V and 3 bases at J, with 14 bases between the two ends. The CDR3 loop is CASSRGSTHYNEQFF. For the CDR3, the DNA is TGTGCCAGCAGTCGGGGGTCCACTCACTACAATGAGCAGTTCTTC.